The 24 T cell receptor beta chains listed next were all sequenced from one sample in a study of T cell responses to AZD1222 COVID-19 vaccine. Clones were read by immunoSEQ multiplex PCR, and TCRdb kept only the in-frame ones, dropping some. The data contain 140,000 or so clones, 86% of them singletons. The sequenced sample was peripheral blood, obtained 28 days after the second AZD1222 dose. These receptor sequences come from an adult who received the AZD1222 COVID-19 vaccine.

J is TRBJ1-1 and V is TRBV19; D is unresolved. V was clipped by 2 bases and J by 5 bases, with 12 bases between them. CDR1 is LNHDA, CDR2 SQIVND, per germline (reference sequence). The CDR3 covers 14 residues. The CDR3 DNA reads TGTGCCAGTAGTATACTGGGAGAGGGTACTGAAGCTTTCTTT. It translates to CASSILGEGTEAFF.

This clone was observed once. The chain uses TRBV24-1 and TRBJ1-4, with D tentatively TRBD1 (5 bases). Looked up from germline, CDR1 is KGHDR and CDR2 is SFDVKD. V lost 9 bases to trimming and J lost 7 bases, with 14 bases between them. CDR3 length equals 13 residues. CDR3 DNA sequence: TGTGCCACCCAAGGGGTGGGGACTGAAAAACTGTTTTTT. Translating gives CATQGVGTEKLFF.

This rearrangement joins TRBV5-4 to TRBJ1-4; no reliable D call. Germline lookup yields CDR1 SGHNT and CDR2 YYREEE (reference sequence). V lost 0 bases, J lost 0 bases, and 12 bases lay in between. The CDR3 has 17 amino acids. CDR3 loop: CASSLGGIYTTNEKLFF. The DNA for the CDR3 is TGTGCCAGCAGCTTGGGTGGGATCTACACAACTAATGAAAAACTGTTTTTT.

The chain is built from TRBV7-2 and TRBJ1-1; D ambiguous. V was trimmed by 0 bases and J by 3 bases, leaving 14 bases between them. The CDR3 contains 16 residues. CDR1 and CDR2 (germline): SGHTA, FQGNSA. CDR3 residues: CASSLAQVRRDTEAFF. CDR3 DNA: TGTGCCAGCAGCTTAGCTCAGGTCCGGAGGGACACTGAAGCTTTCTTT.

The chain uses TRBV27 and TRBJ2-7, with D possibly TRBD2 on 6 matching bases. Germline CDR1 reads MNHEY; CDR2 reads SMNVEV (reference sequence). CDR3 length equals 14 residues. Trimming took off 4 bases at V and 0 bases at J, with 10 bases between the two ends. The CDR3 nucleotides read TGTGCCAGCAGTTGGGACTTTAGCTCCTACGAGCAGTACTTC. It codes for CASSWDFSSYEQYF.

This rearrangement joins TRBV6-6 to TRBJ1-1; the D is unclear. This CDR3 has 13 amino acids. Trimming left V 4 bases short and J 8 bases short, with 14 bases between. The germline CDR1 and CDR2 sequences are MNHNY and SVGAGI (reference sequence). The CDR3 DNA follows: TGTGCCAGCAGTTTATCCGAGGACCTCGAAGCTTTCTTT. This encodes CASSLSEDLEAFF.

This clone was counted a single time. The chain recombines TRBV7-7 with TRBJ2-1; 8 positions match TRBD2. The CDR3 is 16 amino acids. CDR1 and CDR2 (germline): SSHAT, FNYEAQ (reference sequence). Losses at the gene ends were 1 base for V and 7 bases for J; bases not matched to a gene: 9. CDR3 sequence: CASSLGPGGLGNEQFF. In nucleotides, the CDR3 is TGTGCCAGCAGCTTAGGCCCTGGGGGACTAGGGAATGAGCAGTTCTTC.

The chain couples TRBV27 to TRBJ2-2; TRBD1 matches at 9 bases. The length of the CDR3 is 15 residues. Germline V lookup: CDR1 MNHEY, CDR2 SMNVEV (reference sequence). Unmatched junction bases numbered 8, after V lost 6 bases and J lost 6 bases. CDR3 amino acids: CASSRDRDLAGELFF. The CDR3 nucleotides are TGTGCCAGCAGCCGGGACAGGGATCTCGCCGGGGAGCTGTTTTTT.

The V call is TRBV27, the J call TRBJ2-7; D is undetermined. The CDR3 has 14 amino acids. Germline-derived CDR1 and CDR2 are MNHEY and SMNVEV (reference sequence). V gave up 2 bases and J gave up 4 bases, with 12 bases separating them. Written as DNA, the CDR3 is TGTGCCAGCAGTTTACCCGGGTCTCAATACGAGCAGTACTTC. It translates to CASSLPGSQYEQYF.

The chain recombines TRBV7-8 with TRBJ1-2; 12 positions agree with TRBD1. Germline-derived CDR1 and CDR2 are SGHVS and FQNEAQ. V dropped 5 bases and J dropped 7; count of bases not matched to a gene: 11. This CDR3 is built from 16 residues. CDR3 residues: CASSPGQGAYLGGYTF. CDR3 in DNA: TGTGCCAGCAGCCCGGGACAGGGGGCCTATTTAGGTGGCTACACCTTC.

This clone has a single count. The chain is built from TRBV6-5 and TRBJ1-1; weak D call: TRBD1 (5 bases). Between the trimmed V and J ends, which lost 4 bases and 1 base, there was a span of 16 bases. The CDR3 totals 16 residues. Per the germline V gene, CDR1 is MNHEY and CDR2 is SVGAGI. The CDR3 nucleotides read TGTGCCAGCAGTTCCGGCTGGGACGGGCCGAACACTGAAGCTTTCTTT. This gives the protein CASSSGWDGPNTEAFF.

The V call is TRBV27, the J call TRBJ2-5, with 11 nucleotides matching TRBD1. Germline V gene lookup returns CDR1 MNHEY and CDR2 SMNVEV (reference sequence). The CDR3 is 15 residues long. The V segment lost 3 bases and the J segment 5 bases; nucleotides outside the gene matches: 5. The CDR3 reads CASSFYGQGAETQYF. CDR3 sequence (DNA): TGTGCCAGCAGTTTCTATGGACAGGGGGCGGAGACCCAGTACTTC.

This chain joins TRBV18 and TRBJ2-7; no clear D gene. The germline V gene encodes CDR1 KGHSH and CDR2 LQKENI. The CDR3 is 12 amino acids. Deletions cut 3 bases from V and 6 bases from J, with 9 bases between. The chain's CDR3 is CASSPIASEQYF. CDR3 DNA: TGTGCCAGCTCACCGATCGCTTCCGAGCAGTACTTC.

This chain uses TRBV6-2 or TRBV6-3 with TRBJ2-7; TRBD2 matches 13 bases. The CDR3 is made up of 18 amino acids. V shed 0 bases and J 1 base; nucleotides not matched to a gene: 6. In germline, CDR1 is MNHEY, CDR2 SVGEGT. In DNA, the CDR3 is TGTGCCAGCAGTTACTCGAGTAGGACTAGCGGGGGATCCTACGAGCAGTACTTC. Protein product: CASSYSSRTSGGSYEQYF.

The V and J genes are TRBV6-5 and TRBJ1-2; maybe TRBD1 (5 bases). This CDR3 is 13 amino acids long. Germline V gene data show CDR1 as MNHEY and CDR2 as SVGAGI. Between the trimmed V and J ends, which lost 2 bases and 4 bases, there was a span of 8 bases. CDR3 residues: CASSYPGFYGYTF. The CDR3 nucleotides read TGTGCCAGCAGTTACCCAGGGTTCTATGGCTACACCTTC.

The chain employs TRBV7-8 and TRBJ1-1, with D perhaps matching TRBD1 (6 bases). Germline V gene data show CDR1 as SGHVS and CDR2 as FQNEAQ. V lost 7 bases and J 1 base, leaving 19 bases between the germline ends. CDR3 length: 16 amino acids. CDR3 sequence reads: CASKLTGYPPNTEAFF. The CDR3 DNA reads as TGTGCCAGCAAACTTACAGGGTACCCTCCGAACACTGAAGCTTTCTTT.

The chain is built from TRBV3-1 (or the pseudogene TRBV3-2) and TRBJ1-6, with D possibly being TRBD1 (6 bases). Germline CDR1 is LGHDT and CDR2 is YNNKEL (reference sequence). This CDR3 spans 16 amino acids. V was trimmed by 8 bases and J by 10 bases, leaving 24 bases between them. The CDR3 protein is CASRQAGAGTRSPLHF. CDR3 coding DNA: TGTGCCAGCCGACAAGCGGGGGCAGGGACGCGATCACCCCTCCACTTT.

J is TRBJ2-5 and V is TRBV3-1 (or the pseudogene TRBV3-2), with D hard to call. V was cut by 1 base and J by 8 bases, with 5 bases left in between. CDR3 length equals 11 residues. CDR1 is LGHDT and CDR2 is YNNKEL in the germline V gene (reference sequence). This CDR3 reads CASSQGQTQYF. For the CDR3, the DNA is TGTGCCAGCAGCCAAGGCCAAACCCAGTACTTC.

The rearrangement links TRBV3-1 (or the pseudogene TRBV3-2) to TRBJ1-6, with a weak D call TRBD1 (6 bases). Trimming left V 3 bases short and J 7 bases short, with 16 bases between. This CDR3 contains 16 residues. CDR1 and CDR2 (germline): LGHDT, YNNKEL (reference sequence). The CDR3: CASSQTQGRLNSPLHF. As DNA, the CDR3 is TGTGCCAGCAGCCAGACCCAGGGGCGGTTAAATTCACCCCTCCACTTT.

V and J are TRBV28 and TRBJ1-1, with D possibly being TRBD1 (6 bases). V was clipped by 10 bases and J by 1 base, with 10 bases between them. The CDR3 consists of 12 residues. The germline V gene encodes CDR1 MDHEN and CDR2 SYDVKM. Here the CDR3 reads CATQTGNTEAFF. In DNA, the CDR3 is TGTGCCACCCAGACAGGGAACACTGAAGCTTTCTTT.

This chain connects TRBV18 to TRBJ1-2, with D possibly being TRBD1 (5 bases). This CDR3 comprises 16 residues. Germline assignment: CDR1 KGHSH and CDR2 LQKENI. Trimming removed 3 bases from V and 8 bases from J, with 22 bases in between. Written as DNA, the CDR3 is TGTGCCAGCTCACCGCTCGTCAGGGACCTTGGGGGGGGCTACACCTTC. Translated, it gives CASSPLVRDLGGGYTF.

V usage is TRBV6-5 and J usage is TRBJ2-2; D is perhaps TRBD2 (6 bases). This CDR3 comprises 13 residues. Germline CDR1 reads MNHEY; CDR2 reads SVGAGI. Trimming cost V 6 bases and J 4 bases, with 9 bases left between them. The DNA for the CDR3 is TGTGCCAGCAGGGGAGCGGGCACCGGGGAGCTGTTTTTT. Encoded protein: CASRGAGTGELFF.

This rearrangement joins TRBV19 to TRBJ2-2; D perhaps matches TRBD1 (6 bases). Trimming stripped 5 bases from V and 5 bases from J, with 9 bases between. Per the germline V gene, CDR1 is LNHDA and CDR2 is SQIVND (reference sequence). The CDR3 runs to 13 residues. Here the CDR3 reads CASSYRGTGELFF. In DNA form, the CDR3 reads TGTGCCAGTAGTTATAGGGGGACCGGGGAGCTGTTTTTT.

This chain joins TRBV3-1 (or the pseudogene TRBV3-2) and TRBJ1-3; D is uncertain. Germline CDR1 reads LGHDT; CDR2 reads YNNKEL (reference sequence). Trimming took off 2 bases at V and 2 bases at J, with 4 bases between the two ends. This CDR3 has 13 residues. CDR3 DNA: TGTGCCAGCAGCCAACAACCTGGAAACACCATATATTTT. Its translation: CASSQQPGNTIYF.